The 10 T cell receptor beta chains presented below share a single source sample, sequenced in a study of CD8 T cells in Susac syndrome. Random hexamers were used to reverse transcribe about 0.5 to 1 ug of RNA. TCRdb analysed the immunoSEQ multiplex PCR reads with MiXCR anew, one entry per CDR3 protein. The sample consists of 150,000 or so distinct CDR3 sequences, roughly 95% of them appearing once. Sequenced material: CD4+ T cells from PBMCs. These receptors came from a human donor with Susac syndrome.

The genes are TRBV6-2 or TRBV6-3 and TRBJ2-7; D may correspond to TRBD1 or TRBD2 (6 bases each). Per the germline V gene, CDR1 is MNHEY and CDR2 is SVGEGT. CDR3 length: 15 amino acids. V lost 5 bases and J 3 bases, leaving 17 bases between the germline ends. CDR3 sequence: CASSRTTGSSYEQYF. The DNA of the CDR3 is TGTGCCAGCAGTCGGACTACAGGGTCCAGCTACGAGCAGTACTTC.

This chain's CDR3 is CASSLAPAGDGNDEQFF. The CDR3 nucleotides are TGCGCCAGCAGCTTGGCACCAGCGGGAGATGGGAACGATGAGCAGTTCTTC. The chain recombines TRBV5-1 with TRBJ2-1; 8 bases agree with TRBD2. The CDR3 runs to 17 residues. V lost 0 bases to trimming and J lost 8 bases; unmatched junction nucleotides: 13. Germline lookup yields CDR1 SGHRS and CDR2 YFSETQ.

This clonotype was detected once. V gene TRBV27 combines with J gene TRBJ1-2; unclear D gene. The V and J ends lost 4 bases and 1 base respectively, with 10 bases between them. Germline assignment: CDR1 MNHEY and CDR2 SMNVEV (reference sequence). The CDR3 sequence is 14 residues long. The DNA for the CDR3 is TGTGCCAGCAGTTCCCTCGGGAGTAACTATGGCTACACCTTC. Translating gives CASSSLGSNYGYTF.

The chain combines TRBV6-6 with TRBJ2-3; 8 nucleotides align to TRBD2. Germline assignment: CDR1 MNHNY and CDR2 SVGAGI (reference sequence). Trimming at V came to 5 bases and at J to 0 bases, leaving 4 bases not matched to a gene. This CDR3 region has 15 residues. CDR3 sequence: CASSQTSASTDTQYF. In nucleotides, the CDR3 is TGTGCCAGCAGTCAGACTAGCGCTAGCACAGATACGCAGTATTTT.

The chain has TRBV28 and TRBJ2-3; perhaps TRBD2 as D (5 bases). The CDR3 spans 12 residues. Looked up from germline, CDR1 is MDHEN and CDR2 is SYDVKM. Trimming stripped 4 bases from V and 5 bases from J, with 7 bases between. CDR3 region: CASSSGEDTQYF. The CDR3 DNA follows: TGTGCCAGCAGTTCCGGGGAAGATACGCAGTATTTT.

The rearrangement links TRBV29-1 to TRBJ1-5, with D perhaps TRBD1 (5 bases). Germline V gene data show CDR1 as SQVTM and CDR2 as ANQGSEA. V gave up 4 bases and J gave up 2 bases, with 12 bases separating them. The CDR3 is made up of 14 amino acids. CDR3 in amino acids: CSVVQGGGNQPQHF. The CDR3 coding sequence is TGCAGCGTTGTCCAGGGAGGGGGCAATCAGCCCCAGCATTTT.

This chain joins TRBV20-1 and TRBJ2-1, with no clear D. The CDR3 is made up of 11 amino acids. V was clipped by 6 bases and J by 0 bases, with 3 bases between them. Per germline, CDR1 DFQATT and CDR2 SNEGSKA (reference sequence). For the CDR3, the DNA is TGCAGTGCATCCTCCTACAATGAGCAGTTCTTC. Protein sequence: CSASSYNEQFF.

The chain joins TRBV5-4 to TRBJ1-2; D not certain. Trimming removed 4 bases at V and 5 bases at J, with 24 bases between. The CDR3 length is 17 residues. Germline-derived CDR1 and CDR2 are SGHNT and YYREEE (reference sequence). In DNA form, the CDR3 reads TGTGCCAGCAGCCTAGGCAGGAACTCTTCAAACGCTTATGGCTACACCTTC. Amino acid sequence: CASSLGRNSSNAYGYTF.

The chain carries TRBV4-1 and TRBJ2-1, with 13 bases lining up with TRBD2. The CDR3 extends over 16 amino acids. CDR1 MGHRA and CDR2 YSYEKL come from the germline V gene. The V segment lost 0 bases and the J segment 4 bases; nucleotides outside the gene matches: 0. CDR3 loop: CASSQEGLAGYNEQFF. Here the CDR3 DNA reads TGCGCCAGCAGCCAAGAGGGACTAGCGGGATACAATGAGCAGTTCTTC.

The chain joins TRBV20-1 to TRBJ1-6; D unresolved. The CDR3 extends over 13 amino acids. The V end lost 0 bases, the J end lost 14 bases, and 14 bases lay between the germline ends. Germline assignment: CDR1 DFQATT and CDR2 SNEGSKA (reference sequence). The CDR3 region has the DNA TGCAGTGCTAGAGATGCCACGGGGATCTCCCTCCACTTT. Translation: CSARDATGISLHF.